The T cell receptor (beta chain) described here comes from a study of Ad26.COV2.S vaccination and SARS-CoV-2 variants. Study in general: The COV1001 Ad26.COV2.S trial arm included the donor.

Stated treatment: approximately 18 received Ad26.COV2.S at low or high dose, single or two shots; roughly 5 received placebo; per-sample allocation not given. Sample collection was performed on day 63 after the first vaccine or placebo injection. Germline CDR1 and CDR2: LNHNV and YYDKDF (reference sequence). V dropped 1 base and J dropped 2 bases, with 15 bases sitting between them. This CDR3 has 16 amino acids. Assay used: immunoSEQ multiplex PCR; TCRdb lists only in-frame clones, some missing. This table holds 300,000 to 400,000 clones, around 90% found once. The specimen was peripheral blood, collected in a trial of Ad26.COV2.S vaccine versus placebo. This TCR derives from a person between 18 and 65 years old who received the Ad26.COV2.S COVID-19 vaccine or a placebo. This sequence joins TRBV15 and TRBJ2-7, with D possibly matching TRBD1 (6 bases). The CDR3 sequence: CATSRVGVDRTYEQYF. The CDR3 DNA reads TGTGCCACCAGCAGAGTGGGGGTGGACAGAACCTACGAGCAGTACTTC.